The clone carrying this TCR beta chain was recorded many times. Its antigen is not known. The hyperthyroidism patients had all been newly diagnosed, and their disease duration was under 2 months. Their ages ranged from 18 to 65 years. The diagnoses drew upon clinical symptoms, serum thyroxine and TRAb, thyroid ultrasound and orbital computed tomography. This sample is part of a study of T cells in Graves' hyperthyroidism and ophthalmopathy. It was RNA transcripts that yielded the amplified TCR beta CDR3 regions. The study used the HTBI primer set for a first-round RT-PCR of the TCR CDR3. MiXCR, applied by TCRdb to the multiplex PCR reads, yields one record per CDR3 protein. The sample shows around 580,000 distinct CDR3 sequences, around 46% of them seen only once. Study observations and caveats: Most thyroid-expanded clonotypes above 0.001 were also found in blood. Stable hyperthyroidism was told apart from ophthalmopathy by a model built on 13 V-J features.

Source material: peripheral blood or thyroid tissue (not recorded which). The origin of this receptor is a woman in her late teens or twenties with Graves' hyperthyroidism.

For the CDR3, the DNA is TGCAGTGCCCAAACAGGGGAACAGACCCAGTACTTC. As protein: CSAQTGEQTQYF. This chain joins TRBV20-1 and TRBJ2-5; 7 nucleotides align to TRBD1. This CDR3 spans 12 amino acids. Germline V gene data show CDR1 as DFQATT and CDR2 as SNEGSKA (reference sequence). V trimming: 6 bases; J trimming: 6 bases; junction bases outside the gene matches: 7.